This TCR beta chain was sequenced in a study of T-cell reconstitution after alpha-beta-depleted transplantation in children. Broader study findings: Newly generated T cells supplied most T-cell counts and diversity one year post-transplant.

This clonotype was detected ten times or more. Its antigen is currently unknown. During its preparation, the TCRbeta library received unique molecular identifiers. TCRdb re-called the PCR reads through MiXCR, storing one row per CDR3 protein. In the table there are about 110,000 distinct CDR3 sequences, about 6.5% of which are singletons. The CDR3 is made up of 16 amino acids. Trimming shortened V by 0 bases and J by 7 bases, and 13 bases separated the two germline ends. The germline CDR1 and CDR2 sequences are LNHNV and YYDKDF (reference sequence). V gene TRBV15 combines with J gene TRBJ1-6, with D uncertain. This clonotype was obtained from a male patient aged 2-9 years who had a stem cell transplant for acute lymphoblastic leukemia, so the T cells may come from the graft donor. Sequencing used PBMCs, mostly from graft donor cells, obtained 360 days after TCRalphabeta/CD19-depleted stem cell transplant. The CDR3 here is CATSRDRSRRNSPLHF. CDR3 nucleotide sequence: TGTGCCACCAGCAGAGATCGTAGCAGAAGAAATTCACCCCTCCACTTT.